This TCR beta chain was sequenced during a study of CD8 T cells in ankylosing spondylitis. Points from the study as a whole: Typical of ankylosing spondylitis blood, it appeared, was a TCR beta motif of fewer than 10 highly homologous variants.

This clonotype was found a few times. Its antigen is still unknown. Each CDR3 protein is one row after TCRdb ran MiXCR on the 5' RACE reads. The data show 20,000 to 25,000 distinct CDR3 sequences, with 10% to 15% seen just once and about a third held by the top ten. The ends were cut back, 3 bases at V and 4 bases at J, with 7 bases in the middle. The CDR3 consists of 13 residues. Input material: blood. The sequence was obtained from a male donor with ankylosing spondylitis or in good health (not recorded which). V usage is TRBV12-3 or TRBV12-4 and J usage is TRBJ1-5; D is unresolved. This CDR3 is CASSLNENQPQHF. CDR3 sequence (DNA): TGTGCCAGCAGTTTGAATGAAAATCAGCCCCAGCATTTT.